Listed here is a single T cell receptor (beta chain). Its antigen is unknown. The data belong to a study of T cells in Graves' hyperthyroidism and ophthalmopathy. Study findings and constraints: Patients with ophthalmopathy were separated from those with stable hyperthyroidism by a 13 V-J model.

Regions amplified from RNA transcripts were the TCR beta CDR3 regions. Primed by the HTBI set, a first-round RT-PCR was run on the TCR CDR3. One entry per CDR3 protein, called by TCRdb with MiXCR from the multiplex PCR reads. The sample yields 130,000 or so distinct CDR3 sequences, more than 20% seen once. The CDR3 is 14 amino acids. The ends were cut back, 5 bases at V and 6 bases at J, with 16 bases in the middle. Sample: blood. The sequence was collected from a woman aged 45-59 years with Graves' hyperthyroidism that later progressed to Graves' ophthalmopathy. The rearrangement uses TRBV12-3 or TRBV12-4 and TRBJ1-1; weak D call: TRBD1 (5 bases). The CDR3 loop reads CASSMEGMKAEAFF. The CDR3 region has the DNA TGTGCCAGCAGTATGGAGGGGATGAAGGCTGAAGCTTTCTTT.